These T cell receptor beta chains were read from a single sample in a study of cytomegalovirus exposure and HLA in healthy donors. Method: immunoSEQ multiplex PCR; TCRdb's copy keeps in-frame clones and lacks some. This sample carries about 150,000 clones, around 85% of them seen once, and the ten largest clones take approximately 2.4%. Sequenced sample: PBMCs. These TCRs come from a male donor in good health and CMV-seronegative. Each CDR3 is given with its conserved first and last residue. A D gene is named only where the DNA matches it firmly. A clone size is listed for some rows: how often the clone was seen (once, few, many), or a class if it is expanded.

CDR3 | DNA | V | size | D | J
CASSLELDLAIGYEQYF | TGTGCCAGCAGCTTGGAGCTGGACTTAGCGATTGGCTACGAGCAGTACTTC | TRBV5-5 | - | - | TRBJ2-7
CAWQGGGRDSYEQYF | TGTGCCTGGCAAGGGGGGGGCCGAGATTCCTACGAGCAGTACTTC | TRBV30 | - | - | TRBJ2-7
CASSGAHSPLHF | TGTGCCAGTTCGGGAGCCCATTCACCCCTCCACTTT | TRBV6-1 | - | - | TRBJ1-6
CASSPGQGVSNEKLFF | TGCGCCAGCAGCCCAGGACAGGGGGTCAGTAATGAAAAACTGTTTTTT | TRBV5-1 | - | TRBD1 | TRBJ1-4
CASRSGYEQYF | TGTGCCAGTCGTTCGGGCTACGAGCAGTACTTC | TRBV21-1 | - | - | TRBJ2-7
CASTPGQYTSQETQYF | TGTGCCAGCACCCCAGGGCAGTACACATCTCAAGAGACCCAGTACTTC | TRBV5-8 | - | - | TRBJ2-5
CASSLSIHEQYF | TGTGCCAGCAGCTTGTCCATTCACGAGCAGTACTTC | TRBV11-2 | - | - | TRBJ2-7
CASSLDEGGGTEAFF | TGCGCCAGCAGCTTGGACGAGGGCGGTGGCACTGAAGCTTTCTTT | TRBV5-1 | - | - | TRBJ1-1
CASSLERVGEQFF | TGTGCTAGCAGCTTAGAGAGGGTTGGTGAGCAGTTCTTC | TRBV7-7 | - | - | TRBJ2-1
CASSPASSSPGEQYF | TGCGCCAGCAGCCCCGCCAGTTCGAGCCCAGGCGAGCAGTACTTC | TRBV5-1 | - | - | TRBJ2-7
CAISESTAAQETQYF | TGTGCCATCAGTGAGTCCACGGCGGCACAAGAGACCCAGTACTTC | TRBV10-3 | - | - | TRBJ2-5
CASSLQGGLGQPQHF | TGTGCCAGCAGCTTACAGGGGGGCTTGGGTCAGCCCCAGCATTTT | TRBV7-9 | - | TRBD1 | TRBJ1-5
CASSDRETQYF | TGTGCCAGCAGTGACAGGGAGACCCAGTACTTC | TRBV2 | - | - | TRBJ2-5
CASSFMRAYNEQFF | TGTGCCAGCAGCTTCATGAGGGCCTACAATGAGCAGTTCTTC | TRBV5-4 | few | - | TRBJ2-1
CASSETRDRVFF | TGTGCCAGCAGTGAGACCCGGGACAGGGTGTTCTTC | TRBV25-1 | few | TRBD1 | TRBJ2-1
CASSVGVNPFSEQYF | TGTGCCAGCAGCGTAGGAGTCAACCCTTTCTCCGAGCAGTACTTC | TRBV9 | - | - | TRBJ2-7
CASSYGQGKGETQYF | TGTGCCAGCAGTTACGGGCAGGGGAAGGGTGAGACCCAGTACTTC | TRBV6-5 | - | - | TRBJ2-5
CASSLGAITDTQYF | TGCGCCAGCAGCTTGGGGGCCATCACAGATACGCAGTATTTT | TRBV5-1 | once | - | TRBJ2-3
CASSPEPGANTEAFF | TGTGCCAGCAGCCCGGAACCGGGAGCGAACACTGAAGCTTTCTTT | TRBV13 | few | - | TRBJ1-1
CASNLRDREEQYF | TGTGCCAGCAATCTCCGGGACAGGGAAGAGCAGTACTTC | TRBV6-6 | - | TRBD1 | TRBJ2-7
CAISGSGTVTEAFF | TGTGCCATCAGTGGGTCCGGGACAGTGACTGAAGCTTTCTTT | TRBV10-3 | - | TRBD1 | TRBJ1-1
CASSYSSNYGYTF | TGTGCCAGCAGTTATTCTTCGAACTATGGCTACACCTTC | TRBV27 | - | - | TRBJ1-2
CASSIDHSTEAFF | TGTGCCAGTAGTATAGACCACAGCACTGAAGCTTTCTTT | TRBV19 | few | - | TRBJ1-1
CASSRTETEAFF | TGTGCCAGCAGCCGGACAGAGACAGAAGCTTTCTTT | TRBV7-9 | - | - | TRBJ1-1
CASSRMAGVSYNEQFF | TGTGCCAGTAGTCGAATGGCAGGGGTTTCCTACAATGAGCAGTTCTTC | TRBV19 | - | - | TRBJ2-1
CASSHGDRAFDEQFF | TGTGCCAGCAGCCACGGGGACAGGGCTTTCGATGAGCAGTTCTTC | TRBV11-2 | - | TRBD1 | TRBJ2-1
CASSVPRWQGGYEQYF | TGTGCCAGCAGTGTCCCGAGGTGGCAGGGAGGCTACGAGCAGTACTTC | TRBV6-1 | - | - | TRBJ2-7
CASSLFLGTGLNTEAFF | TGTGCCAGCAGCTTGTTTCTCGGGACAGGTTTGAACACTGAAGCTTTCTTT | TRBV11-2 | - | TRBD1 | TRBJ1-1
CASSETASGANVLTF | TGTGCCAGCAGTGAGACAGCCTCTGGGGCCAACGTCCTGACTTTC | TRBV6-4 | - | - | TRBJ2-6